These 22 T cell receptor beta chains were all obtained from the same sample, sequenced in a study of blood T cells in healthy people across ages. Primed by a sample-barcoded 5' primer and a J-beta primer mix, a second PCR proceeded for about 6 to 12 cycles. TCRdb passed the 5' RACE reads through MiXCR, listing each CDR3 protein once. The table records hundreds of thousands of distinct CDR3 sequences, around half of them present only once. Sequencing was carried out using blood. These receptor sequences come from a man aged 80 or over in good health.

This clonotype was found a few times. The rearrangement uses TRBV20-1 and TRBJ1-5; TRBD1 matches at 8 bases. This CDR3 has 14 amino acids. Germline V gives CDR1 DFQATT, CDR2 SNEGSKA (reference sequence). Trimming at V came to 6 bases and at J to 1 base, leaving 5 bases not matched to a gene. The CDR3 DNA reads TGCAGTGCCAGGACAGGGTTAAGCAATCAGCCCCAGCATTTT. Its protein is CSARTGLSNQPQHF.

This clonotype has more than one count but fewer than ten. This sequence joins TRBV20-1 and TRBJ2-5; D unclear. V gave up 6 bases and J gave up 2 bases, with 13 bases separating them. Germline-derived CDR1 and CDR2 are DFQATT and SNEGSKA (reference sequence). The length of the CDR3 is 13 residues. CDR3 bases: TGCAGTGCACTTACCCGGGCACAAGAGACCCAGTACTTC. Translating it yields CSALTRAQETQYF.

The chain has TRBV20-1 and TRBJ2-3; tentative D call: TRBD2 (5 bases). V was clipped by 0 bases and J by 0 bases, with 13 bases between them. The CDR3 sequence is 16 residues long. Germline CDR1 is DFQATT and CDR2 is SNEGSKA (reference sequence). Written as DNA, the CDR3 is TGCAGTGCTAGAGATTTTTCGCGGGCTAGCACAGATACGCAGTATTTT. The encoded protein is CSARDFSRASTDTQYF.

This clonotype was found many times. The chain couples TRBV20-1 to TRBJ2-5; D perhaps matches TRBD2 (6 bases). The CDR3 contains 13 residues. Germline V gene data show CDR1 as DFQATT and CDR2 as SNEGSKA (reference sequence). The V end was cut by 1 base, the J end by 5 bases, with 11 bases between. CDR3 sequence: CSARVRGLETQYF. DNA for the CDR3: TGCAGTGCTAGAGTTCGGGGGTTGGAGACCCAGTACTTC.

The table lists this clonotype with a count of one. The V and J genes are TRBV27 and TRBJ2-1; no clear D gene. Germline V gene lookup returns CDR1 MNHEY and CDR2 SMNVEV (reference sequence). The CDR3 extends over 15 amino acids. V was pared by 5 bases and J by 6 bases, with 17 bases between. The DNA for the CDR3 is TGTGCCAGCAGTCCACCTACCGCAGCCCCCAATGAGCAGTTCTTC. This sequence encodes CASSPPTAAPNEQFF.

On this clonotype itself: Just one base apart from a much larger clone, this may be a read error. The genes are TRBV12-3 or TRBV12-4 and TRBJ1-6, with a possible D match to TRBD1 (6 bases). V lost 6 bases to trimming and J lost 18 bases, with 18 bases between them. This CDR3 comprises 12 residues. The CDR3 protein is CASSTDSGSPHF. For the CDR3, the DNA is TGTGCCAGCAGCACGGACAGCGGGAGTCCCCACTTT.

In this sample, this clonotype turned up a few times. This may be a read error, as it is one base from a much larger clone. The chain joins TRBV2 to TRBJ2-5; D is uncertain. The J call may not be correct, given that the DNA end is closer to TRBJ2-7. Germline CDR1 and CDR2: SNHLY and FYNNEI. This CDR3 contains 11 residues. CDR3 sequence reads: CASSRAFEQYF. DNA of the CDR3: TGTGCCAGCAGTAGGGCATTCGAGCAGTACTTC.

The chain uses TRBV12-3 or TRBV12-4 and TRBJ1-3; TRBD1 agrees at 8 bases. This CDR3 is built from 15 residues. V trimming: 5 bases; J trimming: 5 bases; junction bases outside the gene matches: 8. CDR3 sequence: CASSRSTGDRNTIYF. CDR3 nucleotides: TGTGCCAGCAGTCGCTCGACAGGGGATAGAAACACCATATATTTT.

The gene calls are TRBV6-2 or TRBV6-3 and TRBJ2-5; D is ambiguous. The V end lost 5 bases, the J end lost 1 base, and 8 bases lay between the germline ends. The germline CDR1 and CDR2 sequences are MNHEY and SVGEGT. The CDR3 spans 13 residues. CDR3 sequence reads: CASSPISQETQYF. Here the CDR3 DNA reads TGTGCCAGCAGTCCGATATCCCAAGAGACCCAGTACTTC.

The chain employs TRBV20-1 and TRBJ2-7; D possibly corresponds to TRBD1 (6 bases). Trimming took off 5 bases at V and 2 bases at J, with 16 bases between the two ends. Germline V CDR1 and CDR2: DFQATT, SNEGSKA (reference sequence). This CDR3 region has 14 residues. The DNA for the CDR3 is TGCAGTGCTCCAGGGGCAGGGTTTACCTACGAGCAGTACTTC. This gives the protein CSAPGAGFTYEQYF.

There are many counts of this clonotype. The chain combines TRBV29-1 with TRBJ2-5; 10 nucleotides line up with TRBD2. The trim removed 2 bases at V and 4 bases at J, leaving 4 bases unmatched. This CDR3 has 14 amino acids. Germline CDR1 SQVTM, CDR2 ANQGSEA. The CDR3 loop reads CSVERTSGGETQYF. CDR3 bases: TGCAGCGTTGAAAGGACTAGCGGAGGAGAGACCCAGTACTTC.

V and J are TRBV3-1 and TRBJ2-1; a possible D gene is TRBD2 (6 bases). This CDR3 region has 16 residues. Trimming left V 1 base short and J 8 bases short, with 18 bases between. Germline assignment: CDR1 LGHDT and CDR2 YNNKEL (reference sequence). The CDR3 region has the DNA TGTGCCAGCAGCCAAGGAGGACTAACGGGGTGGGATGAGCAGTTCTTC. It yields the protein CASSQGGLTGWDEQFF.

This chain connects TRBV12-3 or TRBV12-4 to TRBJ2-7; 10 bases line up with TRBD2. The CDR3 extends over 14 amino acids. The V gene end was trimmed by 10 bases and the J gene end by 0 bases; junction bases not matched to a gene: 6. Here the CDR3 DNA reads TGTGCCACGGGGTTAGCGGGGGGCTCCTACGAGCAGTACTTC. It yields the protein CATGLAGGSYEQYF.

The V and J genes are TRBV6-1 and TRBJ1-1; 8 nucleotides align to TRBD1. Trimming took 10 bases from V and 4 from J; bases not matched to a gene: 8. The length of the CDR3 is 13 residues. In germline, CDR1 is MNHNS, CDR2 SASEGT. CDR3 DNA sequence: TGTGCCATCAGACAGGGGCGGATCACTGAAGCTTTCTTT. Translated: CAIRQGRITEAFF.

This clonotype was seen a few times. V is TRBV6-6 and J is TRBJ2-7; D remains ambiguous. Germline-derived CDR1 and CDR2 are MNHNY and SVGAGI (reference sequence). Trimming pared 4 bases from V and 0 bases from J, leaving 13 bases between. The length of the CDR3 is 15 residues. This CDR3 reads CASSFQTPASYEQYF. The CDR3 DNA sequence: TGTGCCAGCAGTTTCCAGACTCCCGCCTCCTACGAGCAGTACTTC.

The chain carries TRBV29-1 and TRBJ2-5; the D gene is possibly TRBD1 (5 bases). The DNA end favors TRBJ2-7, so the J call may be wrong. The germline gives CDR1 SQVTM, CDR2 ANQGSEA. The CDR3 length is 13 residues. The CDR3 loop reads CSVADTGGYEQYF. The CDR3 coding sequence is TGCAGCGTTGCGGACACGGGCGGATACGAGCAGTACTTC.

The V gene is TRBV6-6, the J gene TRBJ2-2, with 11 positions matching TRBD2. J gave up 6 bases and V 4 bases, and 10 bases lay outside the gene matches. This CDR3 spans 17 amino acids. Germline CDR1 reads MNHNY; CDR2 reads SVGAGI (reference sequence). The CDR3 reads CASSSIAGGPVSGELFF. The CDR3 nucleotides are TGTGCCAGCAGTTCGATAGCGGGAGGGCCGGTTTCCGGGGAGCTGTTTTTT.

The rearrangement joins TRBV7-8 to TRBJ2-3; TRBD2 aligns across 7 bases. This CDR3 has 19 amino acids. The germline CDR1 and CDR2 sequences are SGHVS and FQNEAQ. After removal of 2 bases from V and 1 base from J, the junction contained 15 bases not matched to a gene. The CDR3 sequence is CASSLTSVGGPLRTDTQYF. The CDR3 bases are TGTGCCAGCAGCTTAACCTCAGTGGGAGGGCCTCTCCGCACAGATACGCAGTATTTT.

The V and J genes are TRBV20-1 and TRBJ1-1; D not certain. The germline V and J ends were trimmed by 4 bases and 10 bases, with 10 bases remaining between them. The CDR3 is 10 residues long. From germline, CDR1 is DFQATT and CDR2 SNEGSKA (reference sequence). The CDR3 nucleotides are TGCAGTGCTATTGATCGCGGAGCTTTCTTT. Its protein is CSAIDRGAFF.

This chain connects TRBV7-9 to TRBJ2-7, with unresolved D. V lost 5 bases to trimming and J lost 5 bases, with 10 bases between them. Germline CDR1 and CDR2: SEHNR and FQNEAQ (reference sequence). This CDR3 is 12 amino acids long. CDR3 protein: CASSEIGHEQYF. CDR3 nucleotides: TGTGCCAGCAGCGAAATAGGCCACGAGCAGTACTTC.

A remark on this clonotype: Its ends do not fully match the called genes, so a read error is possible. This chain connects TRBV7-7 to TRBJ2-7; 11 positions agree with TRBD1. The CDR3 has 14 amino acids. The V gene's germline CDR1 is SSHAT and CDR2 FNYEAQ (reference sequence). CDR3: CASSVEGQGVEQYF. In DNA form, the CDR3 reads TGTGCTAGCAGCGTAGAGGGACAGGGGGTTGAGCAGTACTTC.

This chain connects TRBV5-1 to TRBJ2-4; 11 nucleotides line up with TRBD2. The J call may be incorrect, as the DNA end agrees better with TRBJ2-7. CDR3 length equals 17 residues. The germline gives CDR1 SGHRS, CDR2 YFSETQ. Here the CDR3 DNA reads TGCGCCAGCAGCTGGGAGACTAGCGGGGTATGGTCCTACGAGCAGTACTTC. This codes for CASSWETSGVWSYEQYF.